A selection of T cell receptor beta chains follows, all from one sample in a study of cytomegalovirus exposure and HLA in healthy donors. TCRdb's copy holds only in-frame clones and misses some; the assay was immunoSEQ multiplex PCR. The data show 100,000 to 150,000 clones, around 77% seen once. Sequencing input: PBMCs. The receptors here all came from a woman aged 55-70 years in good health and CMV-seronegative. CDR3s include the opening cysteine and the closing phenylalanine or tryptophan. The D gene is left open where the match is weak. Only part of the rows carry a size: once, few, many, or a class if the clone is expanded.

D	size	V	J	CDR3	DNA
-	-	TRBV6-5	TRBJ1-6	CASSATGNSPLHF	TGTGCCAGCAGTGCGACAGGAAATTCACCCCTCCACTTT
-	-	TRBV9	TRBJ1-4	CASSVGRGNEKLFF	TGTGCCAGCAGCGTAGGGAGGGGCAATGAAAAACTGTTTTTT
-	-	TRBV28	TRBJ1-5	CASRSLSGFLNQPQHF	TGTGCCAGCAGGTCTTTGTCAGGGTTCTTAAATCAGCCCCAGCATTTT
-	-	TRBV5-1	TRBJ2-5	CASSLSGETQYF	TGCGCCAGCAGCTTATCAGGAGAGACCCAGTACTTC
-	-	TRBV4-2	TRBJ1-4	CASSPDRSTNEKLFF	TGTGCCAGCAGCCCGGACAGATCAACTAATGAAAAACTGTTTTTT
TRBD1	-	TRBV28	TRBJ1-1	CASRRDRAGNTEAFF	TGTGCCAGCAGGCGGGACAGGGCGGGGAACACTGAAGCTTTCTTT
-	-	TRBV14	TRBJ1-3	CASSRQGGSSGNTIYF	TGTGCCAGCAGCCGACAAGGAGGGAGTTCTGGAAACACCATATATTTT
TRBD1	-	TRBV4-1	TRBJ1-4	CASRRTGVNEKLFF	TGCGCCAGCAGAAGGACAGGGGTTAATGAAAAACTGTTTTTT
TRBD2	-	TRBV19	TRBJ2-7	CASSILAGDYEQYF	TGTGCCAGTAGTATACTAGCGGGGGACTACGAGCAGTACTTC
TRBD1	-	TRBV5-6	TRBJ2-3	CASSWPGQGSDTQYF	TGTGCCAGCAGCTGGCCGGGACAGGGGTCGGATACGCAGTATTTT
TRBD1	-	TRBV5-8	TRBJ2-7	CASSPPGQGAYEQYF	TGTGCCAGCAGCCCGCCGGGACAGGGGGCCTACGAGCAGTACTTC
-	-	TRBV28	TRBJ1-1	CASGIQQGATEAFF	TGTGCCAGCGGGATTCAACAAGGGGCCACTGAAGCTTTCTTT
-	-	TRBV6-5	TRBJ2-7	CASSPHPYEQYF	TGTGCCAGCAGCCCACACCCGTACGAGCAGTACTTC
TRBD1	-	TRBV9	TRBJ1-1	CASSVVGGTGEAFF	TGTGCCAGCAGCGTAGTGGGGGGGACAGGGGAAGCTTTCTTT
TRBD2	-	TRBV27	TRBJ2-2	CASSLFGSGDVRELFF	TGTGCCAGCAGTTTATTTGGTAGCGGGGACGTCAGGGAGCTGTTTTTT
-	-	TRBV9	TRBJ2-1	CASSVGGVYNEQFF	TGTGCCAGCAGCGTAGGGGGGGTCTACAATGAGCAGTTCTTC
-	-	TRBV9	TRBJ1-5	CASSVLGEGQPQHF	TGTGCCAGCAGCGTACTGGGGGAGGGCCAGCCCCAGCATTTT
-	-	TRBV5-6	TRBJ1-2	CASSLSSVRWYGYTF	TGTGCCAGCAGCTTGTCCTCGGTACGGTGGTATGGCTACACCTTC
TRBD1	-	TRBV4-1	TRBJ2-7	CASSPTGTGGREQYF	TGCGCCAGCAGCCCAACCGGGACAGGGGGTCGCGAGCAGTACTTC
-	-	TRBV5-1	TRBJ1-4	CASRNRVGNEKLFF	TGCGCCAGCAGGAACAGGGTTGGTAATGAAAAACTGTTTTTT
TRBD1	-	TRBV7-9	TRBJ1-4	CASSSGQSNEKLFF	TGTGCCAGCAGCTCGGGACAGAGTAATGAAAAACTGTTTTTT
-	-	TRBV5-1	TRBJ2-7	CASSRGDFLSYEQYF	TGCGCCAGCAGCCGGGGTGACTTCCTATCCTACGAGCAGTACTTC
-	-	TRBV4-1	TRBJ1-2	CASSQGGGSGDGYTF	TGCGCCAGCAGCCAAGGAGGGGGTTCCGGGGATGGCTACACCTTC
-	few	TRBV5-1	TRBJ2-3	CASSLDPGLGTDTQYF	TGCGCCAGCAGCTTGGATCCGGGGTTGGGCACAGATACGCAGTATTTT
-	-	TRBV5-1	TRBJ2-7	CASSLFQGYEQYF	TGCGCCAGCAGCTTGTTCCAGGGGTACGAGCAGTACTTC
TRBD2	few	TRBV27	TRBJ2-7	CASSSKIAGVNEQYF	TGTGCCAGCAGTTCAAAAATAGCGGGAGTAAACGAGCAGTACTTC
-	-	TRBV6-6	TRBJ1-2	CASTKGDNYGYTF	TGTGCCAGCACCAAAGGGGATAACTATGGCTACACCTTC
TRBD2	-	TRBV7-8	TRBJ2-1	CASSLVRLERGYNEQFF	TGTGCCAGCAGCTTAGTAAGGTTGGAGCGGGGGTACAATGAGCAGTTCTTC
-	-	TRBV28	TRBJ1-5	CASSLAQGYNQPQHF	TGTGCCAGCAGTTTAGCCCAGGGGTACAATCAGCCCCAGCATTTT
-	-	TRBV7-2	TRBJ2-5	CASSFRRGRETQYF	TGTGCCAGCAGCTTCCGACGGGGGAGGGAGACCCAGTACTTC
TRBD2	-	TRBV27	TRBJ2-1	CASSYYGGGRGSSYNEQFF	TGTGCCAGCAGTTATTATGGGGGAGGGCGTGGGAGCTCCTACAATGAGCAGTTCTTC
-	-	TRBV27	TRBJ2-3	CASSLGTLPDTQYF	TGTGCCAGCAGTCTCGGGACTTTGCCAGATACGCAGTATTTT
TRBD1	-	TRBV5-6	TRBJ2-3	CASSLGTGRTDTQYF	TGTGCCAGCAGCTTGGGGACAGGACGCACAGATACGCAGTATTTT
TRBD1	-	TRBV29-1	TRBJ2-2	CSVGGLWDRVDTGELFF	TGCAGCGTTGGGGGATTGTGGGACAGGGTAGACACCGGGGAGCTGTTTTTT
TRBD1	-	TRBV5-1	TRBJ2-7	CASSSTRDRGPYEQYF	TGCGCCAGCAGCTCGACCCGGGACAGGGGTCCCTACGAGCAGTACTTC
TRBD2	-	TRBV19	TRBJ2-1	CASRRTSVDNEQFF	TGTGCCAGTAGAAGGACTAGCGTAGACAATGAGCAGTTCTTC
TRBD1	once	TRBV7-8	TRBJ1-5	CASSLGPGGMDQPQHF	TGTGCCAGCAGCTTAGGGCCAGGGGGCATGGATCAGCCCCAGCATTTT
TRBD1	-	TRBV6-5	TRBJ2-3	CASRIDRVDTQYF	TGTGCCAGCAGGATTGACAGGGTCGATACGCAGTATTTT
TRBD1	-	TRBV5-1	TRBJ2-7	CATRTDRGYEQYF	TGCGCCACCCGAACGGACAGGGGCTACGAGCAGTACTTC
TRBD2	-	TRBV6-4	TRBJ2-1	CASSDSTSGVDEQFF	TGTGCCAGCAGTGACTCGACTAGCGGAGTCGATGAGCAGTTCTTC
-	-	TRBV7-8	TRBJ1-2	CASSLWGQEGYGYTF	TGTGCCAGCAGCTTATGGGGGCAAGAAGGCTATGGCTACACCTTC
TRBD2	-	TRBV28	TRBJ2-1	CASSSQRGRYNEQFF	TGTGCCAGCAGTTCCCAGCGGGGGAGGTACAATGAGCAGTTCTTC
-	-	TRBV2	TRBJ1-2	CATTAGVYGYTF	TGTGCCACCACGGCAGGGGTTTATGGCTACACCTTC
-	-	TRBV19	TRBJ2-2	CASSLGSGDTGELFF	TGTGCCAGTTCTCTCGGGAGTGGGGACACCGGGGAGCTGTTTTTT
-	-	TRBV28	TRBJ2-3	CASSSGTDTQYF	TGTGCCAGCAGTTCGGGGACAGATACGCAGTATTTT
TRBD1	-	TRBV6-1	TRBJ1-2	CASSERGRDRVYGYTF	TGTGCCAGCAGTGAACGGGGTCGGGACAGGGTGTATGGCTACACCTTC
-	-	TRBV2	TRBJ2-7	CASTQGLGKTWEQYF	TGTGCCAGCACCCAGGGGCTGGGGAAAACATGGGAGCAGTACTTC
-	few	TRBV15	TRBJ2-3	CATSRDAPGADTQYF	TGTGCCACCAGCAGAGATGCACCCGGGGCAGATACGCAGTATTTT